The subject of this entry is one T cell receptor beta chain. Its antigen is unidentified. This record comes from a study of monozygotic twins with inflammatory bowel disease. Study results and limitations: In these data, no single strong IBD-associated signal or clonotype received support.

Each UMI harboured a 6-nucleotide sample barcode and was appended via template switching. TCRdb re-called the 5' RACE reads, yielding one record per CDR3 amino acid sequence without DNA. The listing contains some 300,000 distinct CDR3 sequences. CDR1 is MNHEY and CDR2 is SMNVEV in the germline V gene (reference sequence). The CDR3 totals 12 residues. Sequencing was carried out using blood. The chain recombines TRBV27 with TRBJ2-7. The sequence was collected from a human donor with ulcerative colitis or Crohn's disease, or a healthy co-twin of an affected twin (not recorded which). This CDR3 reads CASTPKSYEQYF.